The rows below give T cell receptor beta chains drawn from one sample of a study of radiation and T cells in renal cell carcinoma. This table comes from immunoSEQ multiplex PCR, and its TCRdb copy is limited to in-frame clones, with some not included. The data show 130,000 to 150,000 clones, about nine tenths seen once. This specimen was blood, taken from a patient whose treatment included radiotherapy and nephrectomy. The receptors were sampled from a woman between 65 and 79 years old with renal cell carcinoma. Both conserved end residues are part of each CDR3. A D gene is named only where the DNA matches it firmly. Clone size is given for some rows only: seen once, a few or many times, or a class if the clone is expanded.

v_call: TRBV4-3
d_call: -
j_call: TRBJ2-5
clone_size: -
cdr3_aa: CASSQDVGVGETQYF
cdr3_nt: TGCGCCAGCAGCCAAGATGTGGGGGTTGGGGAGACCCAGTACTTC

v_call: TRBV7-8
d_call: -
j_call: TRBJ2-7
clone_size: -
cdr3_aa: CASSLGYVGWEQYF
cdr3_nt: TGTGCCAGCAGCTTAGGATATGTGGGTTGGGAGCAGTACTTC

v_call: TRBV25-1
d_call: -
j_call: TRBJ1-2
clone_size: -
cdr3_aa: CASSDPGPGKGYTF
cdr3_nt: TGTGCCAGCAGTGACCCGGGGCCCGGGAAGGGCTACACCTTC

v_call: TRBV5-6
d_call: -
j_call: TRBJ1-1
clone_size: -
cdr3_aa: CASSRSAGTRRTEAFF
cdr3_nt: TGTGCCAGCAGCCGATCCGCCGGGACCAGGAGAACTGAAGCTTTCTTT

v_call: TRBV7-3
d_call: TRBD1
j_call: TRBJ1-6
clone_size: -
cdr3_aa: CASSSQGGANSPLHF
cdr3_nt: TGTGCCAGCAGCTCACAGGGGGGCGCTAATTCACCCCTCCACTTT

v_call: TRBV25-1
d_call: -
j_call: TRBJ2-3
clone_size: -
cdr3_aa: CASWTRGADTQYF
cdr3_nt: TGTGCCAGCTGGACAAGGGGGGCAGATACGCAGTATTTT

v_call: TRBV6-4
d_call: TRBD1
j_call: TRBJ2-5
clone_size: -
cdr3_aa: CASSYRGGETQYF
cdr3_nt: TGTGCCAGCTCGTACAGGGGCGGCGAGACCCAGTACTTC

v_call: TRBV5-1
d_call: TRBD1
j_call: TRBJ1-2
clone_size: -
cdr3_aa: CASSLQTGGAYGYTF
cdr3_nt: TGCGCCAGCAGCTTACAAACAGGGGGCGCCTATGGCTACACCTTC

v_call: TRBV21-1
d_call: -
j_call: TRBJ1-4
clone_size: -
cdr3_aa: CASSKATARNEKLFF
cdr3_nt: TGTGCCAGCAGCAAAGCTACGGCACGGAACGAAAAACTGTTTTTT

v_call: TRBV5-6
d_call: -
j_call: TRBJ1-6
clone_size: -
cdr3_aa: CASSLGRLYNSPLHF
cdr3_nt: TGTGCCAGCAGCTTGGGGCGTCTTTATAATTCACCCCTCCACTTT

v_call: TRBV11-2
d_call: -
j_call: TRBJ2-7
clone_size: -
cdr3_aa: CASSQDPNQVYEQYF
cdr3_nt: TGTGCCAGCAGCCAAGACCCGAACCAGGTTTACGAGCAGTACTTC

v_call: TRBV6-5
d_call: -
j_call: TRBJ1-2
clone_size: -
cdr3_aa: CASREGRNYGYTF
cdr3_nt: TGTGCCAGCAGGGAGGGACGGAACTATGGCTACACCTTC

v_call: TRBV9
d_call: -
j_call: TRBJ1-3
clone_size: -
cdr3_aa: CASSVGDTRISGNTIYF
cdr3_nt: TGTGCCAGCAGCGTAGGGGACACGAGAATCTCTGGAAACACCATATATTTT

v_call: TRBV4-2
d_call: TRBD2
j_call: TRBJ2-5
clone_size: -
cdr3_aa: CASGSGASGGRETQYF
cdr3_nt: TGTGCCAGCGGCAGCGGCGCTAGCGGGGGAAGGGAGACCCAGTACTTC

v_call: TRBV2
d_call: -
j_call: TRBJ1-1
clone_size: -
cdr3_aa: CASSEGPIAFF
cdr3_nt: TGTGCCAGCAGTGAAGGACCGATAGCTTTCTTT

v_call: TRBV9
d_call: TRBD1
j_call: TRBJ2-3
clone_size: -
cdr3_aa: CASSVGRGTGALTDTQYF
cdr3_nt: TGTGCCAGCAGCGTAGGTCGGGGGACAGGGGCCCTAACAGATACGCAGTATTTT

v_call: TRBV2
d_call: -
j_call: TRBJ1-4
clone_size: once
cdr3_aa: CASSPSNEKLFF
cdr3_nt: TGTGCCAGCAGCCCCAGTAATGAAAAACTGTTTTTT

v_call: TRBV6-5
d_call: TRBD1
j_call: TRBJ1-1
clone_size: -
cdr3_aa: CASRGTGRNTEAFF
cdr3_nt: TGTGCCAGCCGAGGGACAGGAAGAAACACTGAAGCTTTCTTT

v_call: TRBV11-3
d_call: -
j_call: TRBJ1-2
clone_size: -
cdr3_aa: CASSLFPAYGYTF
cdr3_nt: TGTGCCAGCAGCTTATTTCCCGCCTATGGCTACACCTTC

v_call: TRBV23-1
d_call: -
j_call: TRBJ1-3
clone_size: -
cdr3_aa: CASSQSLTGGFSGNTIYF
cdr3_nt: TGCGCCAGCAGTCAATCGTTAACAGGAGGGTTCTCTGGAAACACCATATATTTT

v_call: TRBV19
d_call: TRBD1
j_call: TRBJ1-2
clone_size: once
cdr3_aa: CASSILRQGDYGYTF
cdr3_nt: TGTGCCAGTAGTATCCTAAGACAGGGTGACTATGGCTACACCTTC

v_call: TRBV15
d_call: TRBD1
j_call: TRBJ2-3
clone_size: once
cdr3_aa: CATNPTGRTDTQYF
cdr3_nt: TGTGCCACCAACCCGACAGGGCGCACAGATACGCAGTATTTT

v_call: TRBV5-1
d_call: -
j_call: TRBJ2-3
clone_size: -
cdr3_aa: CASSLGRGAVEDTQYF
cdr3_nt: TGCGCCAGCAGCTTGGGTCGGGGGGCGGTTGAAGATACGCAGTATTTT

v_call: TRBV6-5
d_call: -
j_call: TRBJ2-7
clone_size: -
cdr3_aa: CASRTGSYEQYF
cdr3_nt: TGTGCCAGCAGGACAGGATCCTACGAGCAGTACTTC

v_call: TRBV7-6
d_call: -
j_call: TRBJ2-7
clone_size: once
cdr3_aa: CASSLAGGYEQYF
cdr3_nt: TGTGCCAGCAGCTTAGCAGGGGGCTACGAGCAGTACTTC

v_call: TRBV19
d_call: -
j_call: TRBJ2-1
clone_size: -
cdr3_aa: CASSLQESSYNEQFF
cdr3_nt: TGTGCCAGTAGCCTGCAGGAAAGCTCCTACAATGAGCAGTTCTTC